The 10 T cell receptor beta chains given below trace back to one sample, sequenced in a study of vaccination and CD4 T cells after COVID-19. Cultured CD4+ T cell DNA was sequenced using the Oncomine TCR Beta short-read assay. TCRdb reanalysed the PCR reads using MiXCR and keeps one entry per CDR3 protein. Of 25,000 to 30,000 distinct CDR3 sequences listed, roughly 34% are singletons. As for time point: late sampling 161 to 241 days after vaccination in a few convalescent patients. Regarding treatment: approximately 10-day PBMC culture with coronavirus spike peptide pools or control peptides (ViraFEST assay). Antigens of these TCRs are unknown. The sample consisted of CD4+ T cells from blood, cultured in vitro, taken about 7 months after SARS-CoV-2 vaccination. The receptors originated from a human donor who had recovered from COVID-19.

This clonotype has only a few counts. The CDR3 DNA reads as TGTGCCAGCAGCTTTTTAGGTCAGCCCCAGCATTTT. It translates to CASSFLGQPQHF. The gene calls are TRBV5-4 and TRBJ1-5; D is unresolved. CDR1 is SGHNT, CDR2 YYREEE, per germline (reference sequence). The V gene lost 2 bases and the J gene lost 6 bases, with 6 bases spanning the gap. The CDR3 extends over 12 amino acids.

The rearrangement links TRBV14 to TRBJ2-5, with 8 bases aligning to TRBD1. Germline V gene sequence: CDR1 SGHDN, CDR2 FVKESK. This CDR3 contains 14 residues. V lost 2 bases and J lost 5; bases outside the gene matches: 4. The CDR3 here is CASSQQGAWETQYF. As DNA, the CDR3 is TGTGCCAGCAGCCAACAGGGGGCCTGGGAGACCCAGTACTTC.

The V call is TRBV5-1, the J call TRBJ2-3, with no clear D. Trimming pared 0 bases from V and 0 bases from J, leaving 8 bases between. Germline CDR1 is SGHRS and CDR2 is YFSETQ. The length of the CDR3 is 15 residues. Here the CDR3 reads CASSLGQRSTDTQYF. The CDR3 DNA reads TGCGCCAGCAGCTTGGGGCAGAGAAGCACAGATACGCAGTATTTT.

This clonotype was picked up a small number of times. The chain links TRBV20-1 to TRBJ1-1; D not resolved. V was pared by 4 bases and J by 1 base, with 10 bases between. Germline values: CDR1 DFQATT, CDR2 SNEGSKA (reference sequence). The CDR3 runs to 13 residues. The CDR3 is CSATRTENTEAFF. DNA of the CDR3: TGCAGTGCTACTAGGACGGAGAACACTGAAGCTTTCTTT.

This clonotype was observed a handful of times. The V gene is TRBV28, the J gene TRBJ2-5, with 14 bases aligning to TRBD2. The germline V gene encodes CDR1 MDHEN and CDR2 SYDVKM. This CDR3 region has 19 residues. With 6 bases clipped from V and 5 bases from J, the junction kept 17 bases outside the gene matches. DNA of the CDR3: TGTGCCAGCAGCTCGGGACTAGCGGGAGAGAGTATTAGGCTGGAGACCCAGTACTTC. Amino acid sequence: CASSSGLAGESIRLETQYF.

Note on this clonotype: A much larger clone is a single base away; this may be a read error. V gene TRBV27 combines with J gene TRBJ1-2; the match to TRBD1 covers 9 bases. The CDR3 is 16 residues long. V lost 2 bases to trimming and J lost 5 bases; unmatched junction nucleotides: 9. The germline gives CDR1 MNHEY, CDR2 SMNVEV (reference sequence). The DNA for the CDR3 is TGTGCCAGCAGTTTAGTCGAAACAGGGGGCGGGTATGGCTACACCTTC. Amino acid sequence: CASSLVETGGGYGYTF.

A few counts support this clonotype. This chain joins TRBV7-8 and TRBJ2-5, with 8 bases identical to TRBD2. The germline V gene encodes CDR1 SGHVS and CDR2 FQNEAQ. CDR3 size: 16 residues. Trimming cost V 4 bases and J 7 bases; bases outside gene matches: 14. The CDR3 here is CASSSRESTSGGTQYF. The CDR3 nucleotides read TGTGCCAGCAGCTCAAGGGAATCCACTAGCGGCGGGACCCAGTACTTC.

This rearrangement joins TRBV24-1 to TRBJ2-7, with 7 positions matching TRBD2. This CDR3 comprises 14 residues. CDR1 and CDR2 (germline): KGHDR, SFDVKD. V shed 4 bases, J shed 3 bases, and the junction held 5 bases outside the gene matches. The CDR3 DNA sequence: TGTGCCACCAGTGACCCTAGCGGAGGCTACGAGCAGTACTTC. This sequence encodes CATSDPSGGYEQYF.

The sample holds a few counts of this clonotype. The chain carries TRBV20-1 and TRBJ2-1; possible D gene TRBD2, 5 bases. Per the germline V gene, CDR1 is DFQATT and CDR2 is SNEGSKA (reference sequence). This CDR3 has 14 amino acids. The germline V and J ends were trimmed by 0 bases and 2 bases, with 8 bases remaining between them. CDR3 amino acids: CSARDILAYNEQFF. Written as DNA, the CDR3 is TGCAGTGCTAGAGATATACTAGCCTACAATGAGCAGTTCTTC.

This chain links TRBV20-1 with TRBJ2-1, with 15 bases matching TRBD2. CDR1 and CDR2 from the germline V gene are DFQATT and SNEGSKA (reference sequence). The CDR3 sequence is 18 residues long. The J segment lost 4 bases and the V segment lost 0 bases, leaving 7 bases of the junction unmatched. CDR3 nucleotide sequence: TGCAGTGCTAGAGATGACGGGACTAGCGGGAGGATTTACAATGAGCAGTTCTTC. It encodes CSARDDGTSGRIYNEQFF.